A selection of T cell receptor beta chains follows, all from one sample in a study of regulatory T cells in long-lasting Graves disease. Via MiXCR, TCRdb re-called the multiplex PCR reads, giving one row per CDR3 protein. This sample has fewer than 500,000 distinct CDR3 sequences, with 15% to 20% found just once. The sample was also reused in another study, on T cells in Graves' hyperthyroidism and ophthalmopathy.

Here the sequenced sample was peripheral blood mononuclear cells (PBMCs), taken at new diagnosis, from a patient treated with antithyroid drugs. These receptors came from a man in his forties or fifties with Graves disease. Both conserved end residues are part of each CDR3. Fields, in order: J gene, clone size, V gene, CDR3 protein. Some rows mark clone size as missing; the rest say once, few, many or name a class of expanded clone.

>TRBJ2-7|.|TRBV28
CASSLIRYRRELLDEQYF
>TRBJ2-2|many|TRBV2
CASSELAGVNTGELFF
>TRBJ2-7|.|TRBV9
CASSSGKGIHEQYF
>TRBJ2-2|few|TRBV28
CASQDAGTGELFF
>TRBJ2-7|few|TRBV28
CASSFRFYEQYF
>TRBJ2-5|many|TRBV11-3
CASSLVTVKGQETQYF
>TRBJ2-6|.|TRBV12-3/TRBV12-4
CASSLQQGAYGANVLTF
>TRBJ2-1|many|TRBV12-3/TRBV12-4
CASSFRQDYNEQFF
>TRBJ1-6|few|TRBV28
CASSKSGTPSFPLHF
>TRBJ2-5|.|TRBV11-2
CARSSIAGGTETQYF
>TRBJ2-7|many|TRBV3-1
CASSPEETRREQYF
>TRBJ2-1|many|TRBV3-1
CASSPKRSGSQEFF
>TRBJ2-1|few|TRBV27
CASSLTGNLYNEQFF
>TRBJ2-3|.|TRBV7-9
CASSHDRVWADTQYF
>TRBJ2-2|few|TRBV6-1
CASSQTGADTGELFF
>TRBJ1-1|.|TRBV20-1
CSARGQGNIMNTEAFF
>TRBJ1-4|.|TRBV12-3/TRBV12-4
CASSLRGRGAAEKLFF
>TRBJ1-2|.|TRBV5-1
CASSSGQGNGYTF
>TRBJ2-1|.|TRBV5-1
CASSLAQGPYNEQFF
>TRBJ1-6|.|TRBV5-4
CASSWGTGPNSPLHF
>TRBJ1-3|.|TRBV4-1
CASSQDGASGNTIYF
>TRBJ2-1|many|TRBV11-2
CASSHGTSANEQFF
>TRBJ2-7|many|TRBV6-2/TRBV6-3
CASSTTGSVEQYF
>TRBJ2-7|once|TRBV4-1
CASSQGQGATYEQCF
>TRBJ1-1|.|TRBV29-1
CSVERRNTEAFF
>TRBJ2-7|many|TRBV7-6
CASSPGTGSFYEQYF
>TRBJ2-7|many|TRBV6-1
CASSERSGSYEQYF
>TRBJ1-6|.|TRBV10-2
CASSGSQSNSPHHF
>TRBJ1-1|.|TRBV15
CATSRGTDYTVAFF
>TRBJ2-1|many|TRBV6-2/TRBV6-3
CASRGLAGSLNEQFF
>TRBJ2-1|.|TRBV24-1
CATREYNEQFF
>TRBJ2-7|many|TRBV10-3
CAISVGESYEQYF
>TRBJ2-1|.|TRBV24-1
CATSKPGGSYNEQFF
>TRBJ1-5|many|TRBV28
CASSLRQWAEISNQPQHF
>TRBJ2-2|many|TRBV27
CASTHRRTGELFF
>TRBJ2-7|many|TRBV28
CASSIPRPGQGASSYEQYF
>TRBJ1-5|many|TRBV6-1
CASTPGLGSNQPQHF
>TRBJ1-2|many|TRBV3-1
CASSQVPSGQGLYGYTF
>TRBJ2-7|few|TRBV24-1
CATRRNDSVGLGSVRYEQYF
>TRBJ2-2|.|TRBV7-9
CASSSDRDTNTGELFF
>TRBJ2-1|few|TRBV5-1
CASSLKRDEQFF
>TRBJ2-2|few|TRBV9
CASSVVLGPPGELFF
>TRBJ2-3|once|TRBV7-8
CASSPGRSRRDTQYF
>TRBJ2-7|.|TRBV9
CASSDGTLGGEQYF
>TRBJ2-7|many|TRBV6-2/TRBV6-3
CASSNPASIYEQYF
>TRBJ2-2|.|TRBV5-4
CASSSKLIAGAPGELFF
>TRBJ2-5|.|TRBV5-1
CASSLGATDRGRETQYF
>TRBJ1-2|many|TRBV6-1
CASRTLKTYGYTF
>TRBJ2-1|many|TRBV12-3/TRBV12-4
CASSQRPRGSYNEQFF
>TRBJ2-7|many|TRBV28
CASWGAGPSYEQYF
>TRBJ2-6|.|TRBV6-1
CASRRVSSGANVLTF
>.|.|TRBV27
CASRLSVAGLYEQYF